The table lists the clone carrying this T cell receptor (beta chain) with a few counts. This record comes from a study of T cell responses to AZD1222 COVID-19 vaccine. TCRdb keeps only in-frame clones here, not all; method: immunoSEQ multiplex PCR. The sample lists roughly 60,000 clones, 80% to 90% occurring once. Germline CDR1 SGHTA, CDR2 FQGNSA. The CDR3 covers 14 residues. Trimming stripped 3 bases from V and 2 bases from J, with 11 bases between. The genes are TRBV7-2 and TRBJ2-7, with D possibly TRBD2 on 5 matching bases. This TCR derives from an adult in good health. The sample here was peripheral blood, taken on day 0 of AZD1222 vaccination. The DNA for the CDR3 is TGTGCCAGCAGCTTTCGTAGAGGGACCTACGAGCAGTACTTC. Translated: CASSFRRGTYEQYF.